What follows is one T cell receptor (beta chain) and its context. Its antigen is currently unknown. This entry belongs to a study of monozygotic twins with inflammatory bowel disease. Template switching appended UMIs that held a 6-nucleotide sample barcode. No DNA is given; TCRdb re-called the 5' RACE reads and lists each CDR3 protein once. This table holds some 440,000 distinct CDR3 sequences. Study conclusions and caveats: Clonotype sharing was lower in IBD patients than healthy twins, most markedly with disease activity.

Germline CDR1 SGHAT, CDR2 FQNNGV. This CDR3 is 15 amino acids long. The chain employs TRBV11-2 and TRBJ2-2; TCRdb returns TRBD1, unconfirmable since there is no DNA. The material sequenced was blood. The receptor was derived from a human donor with ulcerative colitis or Crohn's disease, or a healthy co-twin of an affected twin (not recorded which). CDR3 sequence reads: CASSLTGGFTGELFF.